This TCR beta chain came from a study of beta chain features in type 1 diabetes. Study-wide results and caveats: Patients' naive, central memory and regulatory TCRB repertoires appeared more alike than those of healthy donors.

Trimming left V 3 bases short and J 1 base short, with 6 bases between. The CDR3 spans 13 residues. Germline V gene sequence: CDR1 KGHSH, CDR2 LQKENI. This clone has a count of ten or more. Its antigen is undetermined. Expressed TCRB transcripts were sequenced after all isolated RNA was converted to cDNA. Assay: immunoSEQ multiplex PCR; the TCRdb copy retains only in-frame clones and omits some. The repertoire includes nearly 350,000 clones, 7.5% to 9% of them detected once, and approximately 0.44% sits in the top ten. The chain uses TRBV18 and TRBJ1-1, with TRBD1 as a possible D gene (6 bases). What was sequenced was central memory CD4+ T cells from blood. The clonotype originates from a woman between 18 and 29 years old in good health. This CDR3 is CASSPRGNTEAFF. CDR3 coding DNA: TGTGCCAGCTCACCCAGGGGGAACACTGAAGCTTTCTTT.